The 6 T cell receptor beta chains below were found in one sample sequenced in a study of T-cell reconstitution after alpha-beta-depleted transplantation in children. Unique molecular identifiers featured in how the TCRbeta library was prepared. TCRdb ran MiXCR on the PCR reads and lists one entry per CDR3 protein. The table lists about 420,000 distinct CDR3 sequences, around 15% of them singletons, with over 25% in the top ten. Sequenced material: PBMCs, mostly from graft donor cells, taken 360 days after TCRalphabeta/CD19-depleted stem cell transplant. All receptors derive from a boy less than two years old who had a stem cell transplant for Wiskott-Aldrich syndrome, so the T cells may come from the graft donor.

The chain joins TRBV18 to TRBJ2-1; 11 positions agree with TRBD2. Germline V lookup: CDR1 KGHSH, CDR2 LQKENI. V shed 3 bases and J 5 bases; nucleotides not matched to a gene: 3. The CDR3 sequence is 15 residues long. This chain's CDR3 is CASSPGLAGHNEQFF. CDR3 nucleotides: TGTGCCAGCTCACCCGGACTAGCGGGTCACAATGAGCAGTTCTTC.

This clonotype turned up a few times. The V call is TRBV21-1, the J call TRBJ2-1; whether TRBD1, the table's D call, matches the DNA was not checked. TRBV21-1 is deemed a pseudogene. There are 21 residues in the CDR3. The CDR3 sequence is CASSKVVSRDNFLLSYNEQFF. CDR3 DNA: TGTGCCAGCAGCAAAGTGGTGTCGCGTGACAACTTCTTGCTCTCCTACAATGAGCAGTTCTTC.

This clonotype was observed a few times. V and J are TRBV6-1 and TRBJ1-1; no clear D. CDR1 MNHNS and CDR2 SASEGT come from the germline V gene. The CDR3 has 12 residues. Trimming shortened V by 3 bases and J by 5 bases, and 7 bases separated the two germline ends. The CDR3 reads CASSDRDTEAFF. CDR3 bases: TGTGCCAGCAGTGACAGAGATACTGAAGCTTTCTTT.

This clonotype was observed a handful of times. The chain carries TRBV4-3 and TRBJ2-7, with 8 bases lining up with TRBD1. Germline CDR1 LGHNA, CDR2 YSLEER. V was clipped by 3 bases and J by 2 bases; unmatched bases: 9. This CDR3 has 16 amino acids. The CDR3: CASSHTTDRGTYEQYF. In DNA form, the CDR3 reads TGCGCCAGCAGCCACACGACTGACAGGGGAACCTACGAGCAGTACTTC.

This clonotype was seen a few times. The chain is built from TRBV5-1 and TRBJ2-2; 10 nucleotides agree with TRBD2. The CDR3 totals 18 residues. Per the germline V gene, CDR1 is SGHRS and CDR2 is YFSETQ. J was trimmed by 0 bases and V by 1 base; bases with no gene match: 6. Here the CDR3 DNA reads TGCGCCAGCAGCTTGACCCTAGCGGGAGCCTCGAACACCGGGGAGCTGTTTTTT. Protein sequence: CASSLTLAGASNTGELFF. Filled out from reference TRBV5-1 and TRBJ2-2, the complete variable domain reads KAGVTQTPRYLIKTRGQQVTLSCSPISGHRSVSWYQQTPGQGLQFLFEYFSETQRNKGNFPGRFSGRQFSNSRSEMNVSTLELGDSALYLCASSLTLAGASNTGELFFGEGSRLTVL.

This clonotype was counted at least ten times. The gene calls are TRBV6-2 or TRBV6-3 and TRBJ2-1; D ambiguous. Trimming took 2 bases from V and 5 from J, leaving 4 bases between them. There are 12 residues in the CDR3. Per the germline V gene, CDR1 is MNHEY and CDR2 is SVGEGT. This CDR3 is CASSYRHNEQFF. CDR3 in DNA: TGTGCCAGCAGTTACAGACACAATGAGCAGTTCTTC.